The 10 T cell receptor beta chains in this list originate from one sample, sequenced in a study of memory CD8 T cells in hepatitis C reinfection (dated by TCRdb to the late 2010s). Libraries were made using the immunoSEQ multiplex PCR assay. Not all clones reach the TCRdb copy of this immuneACCESS table, which keeps in-frame sequences only. Checked studies attribute under half of the gap to unresolved V genes and leave the rest unexplained. Present in this sample are 40,000 to 45,000 clones, 70% to 90% of which were seen just once. Under 1.5% of the sample rests with the top ten. Interpreted using the paper, the time point label stands for: peak reinfection, 3 to 8 weeks after reinfection detection. TCR sequencing was performed on the sorted cells directly ex vivo, without any in vitro expansion beforehand. The source material was naive CD8+ T cells sorted from blood. The cell subset or site label on this specimen signifies: total naive CD8+CD45RO- T cells. Receptors originate from a man aged 18 to 30 with hepatitis C virus infection.

The chain uses TRBV9 and TRBJ1-1, with 7 bases identical to TRBD1. CDR3 length equals 13 residues. Germline V CDR1 and CDR2: SGDLS, YYNGEE. V trimming: 4 bases; J trimming: 4 bases; junction bases outside the gene matches: 4. The CDR3 reads CASSLGGGTEAFF. In DNA, the CDR3 is TGTGCCAGCAGCCTAGGGGGCGGCACTGAAGCTTTCTTT. Full variable domain (outside the CDR3, taken from reference TRBV9 and TRBJ1-1): DSGVTQTPKHLITATGQRVTLRCSPRSGDLSVYWYQQSLDQGLQFLIQYYNGEERAKGNILERFSAQQFPDLHSELNLSSLELGDSALYFCASSLGGGTEAFFGQGTRLTVV.

CDR3 DNA: TGTGCCAGTAGTATTAGCGGGGGGTCCCAAGAGACCCAGTACTTC. This sequence encodes CASSISGGSQETQYF. V usage is TRBV19 and J usage is TRBJ2-5, with 10 positions matching TRBD2. Germline CDR1 reads LNHDA; CDR2 reads SQIVND (reference sequence). The length of the CDR3 is 15 residues. Trimming removed 3 bases from V and 1 base from J; junction bases left unmatched: 2.

V and J are TRBV4-1 and TRBJ2-3, with D maybe TRBD1 (5 bases). The CDR3 is 17 residues long. CDR1 is MGHRA, CDR2 YSYEKL, per germline. With 1 base removed from V and 3 bases from J, the gap between germline ends came to 17 bases. This CDR3 reads CASSQAPVGDGTDTQYF. CDR3 in DNA: TGCGCCAGCAGCCAAGCCCCGGTAGGGGATGGTACAGATACGCAGTATTTT.

This chain connects TRBV5-5 to TRBJ2-7; the match to TRBD2 covers 7 bases. Germline loops: CDR1 SGHKS, CDR2 YYEKEE (reference sequence). The CDR3 sequence is 14 residues long. V shed 3 bases and J 1 base; nucleotides not matched to a gene: 4. CDR3 protein: CASSWGGSSYEQYF. CDR3 sequence (DNA): TGTGCCAGCAGCTGGGGGGGGAGTTCCTACGAGCAGTACTTC.

The chain combines TRBV13 with TRBJ2-5; 8 nucleotides line up with TRBD2. Unmatched junction bases numbered 10, after V lost 2 bases and J lost 5 bases. Per germline, CDR1 PRHDT and CDR2 FYEKMQ (reference sequence). This CDR3 is built from 16 residues. In nucleotides, the CDR3 is TGTGCCAGCAGCTTAAGGCTAGCGGGTGCTTATGAGACCCAGTACTTC. Translation: CASSLRLAGAYETQYF.

The V and J genes are TRBV5-3 and TRBJ2-5, with TRBD2 as a possible D gene (6 bases). TRBV5-3 is an ORF, with its function uncertain. Deletions cut 5 bases from V and 1 base from J, with 15 bases between. This CDR3 spans 15 amino acids. This CDR3 reads CARSSQEGPQETQYF. The DNA for the CDR3 is TGTGCCAGAAGTTCTCAGGAGGGCCCCCAAGAGACCCAGTACTTC.

This rearrangement joins TRBV4-1 to TRBJ2-2; 11 bases match TRBD2. Per the germline V gene, CDR1 is MGHRA and CDR2 is YSYEKL. The CDR3 sequence is 16 residues long. The ends lost 3 bases at V and 5 bases at J; junction bases unmatched: 5. This CDR3 reads CASSHSGGARTGELFF. The DNA for the CDR3 is TGCGCCAGCAGCCATAGCGGGGGGGCCCGAACCGGGGAGCTGTTTTTT.

The chain uses TRBV19 and TRBJ1-5; 9 nucleotides line up with TRBD1. The germline V gene encodes CDR1 LNHDA and CDR2 SQIVND (reference sequence). V dropped 8 bases and J dropped 5; count of bases not matched to a gene: 7. The CDR3 runs to 14 residues. CDR3 nucleotide sequence: TGTGCCAGTCGCGGACAGGGGCCCTATCAGCCCCAGCATTTT. As protein: CASRGQGPYQPQHF. The full variable domain, rest sourced from reference TRBV19 and TRBJ1-5, is DGGITQSPKYLFRKEGQNVTLSCEQNLNHDAMYWYRQDPGQGLRLIYYSQIVNDFQKGDIAEGYSVSREKKESFPLTVTSAQKNPTAFYLCASRGQGPYQPQHFGDGTRLSIL.

The rearrangement uses TRBV9 and TRBJ2-3, with D perhaps matching TRBD1 (6 bases). There are 14 residues in the CDR3. Deletions cut 3 bases from V and 0 bases from J, with 8 bases between. Germline CDR1 reads SGDLS; CDR2 reads YYNGEE. The CDR3 DNA reads as TGTGCCAGCAGCGGGGGGCAGAGCACAGATACGCAGTATTTT. Amino acids: CASSGGQSTDTQYF.

This chain links TRBV28 with TRBJ2-7; 12 bases agree with TRBD2. CDR1 MDHEN and CDR2 SYDVKM come from the germline V gene. There are 15 residues in the CDR3. Trimming took 5 bases from V and 2 from J; bases not matched to a gene: 4. Here the CDR3 reads CASSRLAGVTYEQYF. For the CDR3, the DNA is TGTGCCAGCAGTAGACTAGCGGGAGTGACCTACGAGCAGTACTTC.